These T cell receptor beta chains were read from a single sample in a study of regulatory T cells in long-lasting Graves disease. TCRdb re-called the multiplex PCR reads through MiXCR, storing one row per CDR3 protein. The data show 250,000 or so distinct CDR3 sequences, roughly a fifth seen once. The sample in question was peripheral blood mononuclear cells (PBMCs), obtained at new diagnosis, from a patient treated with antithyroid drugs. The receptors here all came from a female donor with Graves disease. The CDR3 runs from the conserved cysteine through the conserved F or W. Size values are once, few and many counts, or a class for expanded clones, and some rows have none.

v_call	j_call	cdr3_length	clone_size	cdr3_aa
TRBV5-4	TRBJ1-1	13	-	CASGLTVNTEAFF
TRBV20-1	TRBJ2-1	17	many	CSASGRTSGRAINEQFF
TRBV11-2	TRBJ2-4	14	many	CASSFQGSRNIQYF
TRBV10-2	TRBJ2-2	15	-	CASLSSGKHTGELFF
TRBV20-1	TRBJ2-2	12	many	CSAREGTGELFF
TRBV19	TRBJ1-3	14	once	CASSLTGVGNTIYF
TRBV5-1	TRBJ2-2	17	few	CASSSQSSSGRAGELFF
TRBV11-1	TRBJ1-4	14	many	CASTRTSTNEKLFF
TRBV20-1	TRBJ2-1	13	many	CSPETSGGDEQFF
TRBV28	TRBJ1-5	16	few	CASSLIQGTANQPQHF
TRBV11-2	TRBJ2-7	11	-	CASSLKNEQYF
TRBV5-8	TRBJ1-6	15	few	CASSLGSPYNSPLHF
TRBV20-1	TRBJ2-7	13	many	CSARGRETYEQYF
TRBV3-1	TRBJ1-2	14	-	CASSRGTVRAGYTF
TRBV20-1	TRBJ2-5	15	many	CSARRPSRRSETQYF
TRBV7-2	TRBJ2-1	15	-	CASSRRDRIYNEQFF
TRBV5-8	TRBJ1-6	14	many	CASRYPGRNSPLHF
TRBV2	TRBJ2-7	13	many	CASGQELFYEQYF
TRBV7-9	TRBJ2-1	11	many	CASRRTGDQFF
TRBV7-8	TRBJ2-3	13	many	CASSYETLSLWHF
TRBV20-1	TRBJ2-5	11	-	CSVEDLETQYF
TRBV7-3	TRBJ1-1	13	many	CASSLSRVTEAFF
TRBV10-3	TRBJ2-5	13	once	CASPREGGETQYF
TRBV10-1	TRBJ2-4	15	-	CASSDGSLAKNIQYF
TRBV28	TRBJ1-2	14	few	CASSFLDRAYGYTF
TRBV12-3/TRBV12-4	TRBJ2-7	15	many	CASSSLRGPSYEQYF
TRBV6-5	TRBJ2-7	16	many	CASSYPTERGGYEQYF
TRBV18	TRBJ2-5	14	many	CASSPPPSSQTQYF
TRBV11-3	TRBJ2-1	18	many	CASSLDGPAWDRGNEQFF
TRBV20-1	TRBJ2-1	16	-	CSARSDRGGYNNEQFF
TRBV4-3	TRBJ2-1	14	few	CASSRGLLPNEQFF
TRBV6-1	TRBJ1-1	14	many	CASREPGAYTEAFF
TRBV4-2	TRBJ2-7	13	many	CASSKGQSYEQYF
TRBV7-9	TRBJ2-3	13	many	CASSSPGADTQYF
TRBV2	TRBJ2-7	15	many	CASRKDRGRAYEQYF
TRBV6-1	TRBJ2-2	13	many	CASTGTNTGELFF
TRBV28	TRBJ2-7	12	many	CASSQGPDEQYF